These T cell receptor beta chains were read from a single sample in a study of T cells after yellow fever vaccination. TCRdb analysed the 5' RACE reads with MiXCR anew, one entry per CDR3 protein. The sample shows about 240,000 distinct CDR3 sequences, 6.9% of them seen only once. Sequencing used CD4+ T cells sorted from PBMCs, obtained 15 days after the yellow fever booster vaccination. These receptors originate from a man aged 30-40 years who received the YFV17D yellow fever vaccine. Both conserved end residues are part of each CDR3. The D gene is left open where the match is weak. Clone size appears in some rows only: once, few, many, or a class for an expanded clone.

J gene	V gene	clone size	D gene	CDR3 protein	CDR3 DNA
TRBJ2-5	TRBV7-9	few	TRBD1	CASSFGQGAETQYF	TGTGCCAGCAGCTTCGGACAGGGCGCAGAGACCCAGTACTTC
TRBJ2-3	TRBV6-1	many	TRBD1	CASRGQANTDTQYF	TGTGCCAGCAGAGGACAGGCTAACACAGATACGCAGTATTTT
TRBJ1-4	TRBV5-1	few	-	CASSLAINEKLFF	TGCGCCAGCAGCTTGGCAATTAATGAAAAACTGTTTTTT
TRBJ2-3	TRBV29-1	-	-	CSSTLGRILTDTQYF	TGCAGCTCAACTCTAGGCCGGATACTCACAGATACGCAGTATTTT
TRBJ2-7	TRBV7-2	few	-	CASSFDSLNTYEQYF	TGTGCCAGCAGCTTTGATTCTCTAAACACCTACGAGCAGTACTTC
TRBJ2-3	TRBV29-1	few	-	CSVAKAAQTDTQYF	TGCAGCGTTGCCAAAGCTGCGCAAACAGATACGCAGTATTTT
TRBJ2-5	TRBV7-2	-	-	CASSFMGIKETQYF	TGTGCCAGCAGCTTTATGGGAATTAAAGAGACCCAGTACTTC
TRBJ2-1	TRBV12-3/TRBV12-4	-	-	CASNWASLGEQFF	TGTGCCAGCAATTGGGCCAGCTTGGGTGAGCAGTTCTTC
TRBJ2-5	TRBV20-1	-	-	CSAFTGGQETQYF	TGCAGTGCGTTCACAGGAGGTCAAGAGACCCAGTACTTC
TRBJ2-7	TRBV11-2	once	-	CASRRPSSYEQYF	TGTGCCAGCAGGAGACCGAGCTCCTACGAGCAGTACTTC
TRBJ2-3	TRBV20-1	few	-	CSARGWKGGTDTQYF	TGCAGTGCTAGAGGGTGGAAGGGGGGCACAGATACGCAGTATTTT
TRBJ1-4	TRBV4-3	many	-	CASSTGTRRDEKLFF	TGCGCCAGCTCCACAGGGACCCGACGCGATGAAAAACTGTTTTTT
TRBJ2-7	TRBV5-8	few	-	CASSEQVSYEQYF	TGTGCCAGCAGCGAACAGGTTTCCTACGAGCAGTACTTC
TRBJ1-1	TRBV20-1	-	TRBD1	CSAHRTGGSTEAFF	TGCAGTGCACATCGGACAGGGGGCAGCACTGAAGCTTTCTTT
TRBJ2-5	TRBV20-1	-	TRBD2	CSARTRSGRYQETQYF	TGCAGTGCTAGGACACGTAGCGGGAGGTACCAAGAGACCCAGTACTTC
TRBJ2-1	TRBV7-2	-	TRBD2	CASSFRGLAGGPEQFF	TGTGCCAGCAGCTTTCGAGGGCTAGCGGGAGGGCCTGAGCAGTTCTTC
TRBJ2-3	TRBV7-9	-	-	CASSVGGRQRDTQYF	TGTGCCAGCAGCGTAGGAGGGCGCCAGAGAGATACGCAGTATTTT
TRBJ1-5	TRBV7-9	-	TRBD1	CASSFAGTGASNQPQHF	TGTGCCAGCAGCTTTGCCGGGACAGGGGCTAGCAATCAGCCCCAGCATTTT
TRBJ1-4	TRBV28	few	TRBD1	CASSLQGPGDEKLFF	TGTGCCAGCAGCTTACAGGGGCCTGGGGATGAAAAACTGTTTTTT
TRBJ2-7	TRBV10-1	many	-	CASSETGISYEQYF	TGCGCCAGCAGTGAGACCGGGATCTCCTACGAGCAGTACTTC
TRBJ2-1	TRBV5-1	few	TRBD2	CASDPSASGYNEQFF	TGCGCCAGCGACCCGTCGGCTAGCGGATACAATGAGCAGTTCTTC
TRBJ2-1	TRBV7-9	few	TRBD2	CASSSLAGPYNEQFF	TGTGCCAGCAGCTCGCTAGCGGGTCCCTACAATGAGCAGTTCTTC
TRBJ2-1	TRBV9	many	TRBD2	CASSVDPSGAGGEQFF	TGTGCCAGCAGCGTAGATCCTAGCGGGGCGGGGGGTGAGCAGTTCTTC
TRBJ1-2	TRBV6-5	-	-	CASSSNLDGYTF	TGTGCCAGCAGTTCTAATTTGGATGGCTACACCTTC